This T cell receptor (beta chain) came from a study of T cell responses to AZD1222 COVID-19 vaccine. The V and J ends lost 4 bases and 6 bases, in that order; junction bases with no gene match: 5. Looked up from germline, CDR1 is LGHDT and CDR2 is YNNKEL (reference sequence). CDR3 length: 15 amino acids. This clone was detected only once. Sequencing was performed with immunoSEQ multiplex PCR; in TCRdb, only in-frame clones are kept and a portion is missing. The sample includes around 270,000 clones, 90% to 95% of them seen just once. This clonotype was obtained from an adult who received the AZD1222 COVID-19 vaccine. The chain couples TRBV3-1 (or the pseudogene TRBV3-2) to TRBJ2-1, with TRBD2 matching 11 bases. Material: peripheral blood, obtained 28 days after the second AZD1222 dose. The CDR3 region is CASSPTSGGLNEQFF. CDR3 DNA sequence: TGTGCCAGCAGCCCTACTAGCGGGGGCCTCAATGAGCAGTTCTTC.